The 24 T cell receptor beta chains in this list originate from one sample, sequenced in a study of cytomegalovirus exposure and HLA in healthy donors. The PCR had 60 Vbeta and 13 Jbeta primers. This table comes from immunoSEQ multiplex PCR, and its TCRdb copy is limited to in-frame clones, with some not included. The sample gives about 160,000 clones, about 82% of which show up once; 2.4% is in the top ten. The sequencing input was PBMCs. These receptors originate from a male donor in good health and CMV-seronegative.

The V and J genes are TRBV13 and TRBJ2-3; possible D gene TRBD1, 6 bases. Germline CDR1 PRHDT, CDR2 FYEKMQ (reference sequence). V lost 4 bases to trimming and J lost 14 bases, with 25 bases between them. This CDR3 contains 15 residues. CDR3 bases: TGTGCCAGCAGCTCGTACGGTGACAGGTCGATGTTGGGGTATTTT. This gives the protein CASSSYGDRSMLGYF.

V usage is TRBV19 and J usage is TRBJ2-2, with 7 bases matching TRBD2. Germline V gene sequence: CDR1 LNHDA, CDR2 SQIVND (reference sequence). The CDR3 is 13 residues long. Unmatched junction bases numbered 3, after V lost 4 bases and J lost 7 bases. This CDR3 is CASSKTSVGELFF. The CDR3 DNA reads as TGTGCCAGTAGTAAAACTAGCGTCGGGGAGCTGTTTTTT. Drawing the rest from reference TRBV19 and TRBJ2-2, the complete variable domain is DGGITQSPKYLFRKEGQNVTLSCEQNLNHDAMYWYRQDPGQGLRLIYYSQIVNDFQKGDIAEGYSVSREKKESFPLTVTSAQKNPTAFYLCASSKTSVGELFFGEGSRLTVL.

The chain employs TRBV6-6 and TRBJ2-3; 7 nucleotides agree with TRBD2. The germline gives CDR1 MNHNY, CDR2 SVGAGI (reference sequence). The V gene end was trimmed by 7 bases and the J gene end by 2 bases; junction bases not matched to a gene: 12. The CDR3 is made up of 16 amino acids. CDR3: CASKDGLAVFTDTQYF. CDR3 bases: TGTGCCAGCAAGGATGGTCTAGCGGTGTTCACAGATACGCAGTATTTT.

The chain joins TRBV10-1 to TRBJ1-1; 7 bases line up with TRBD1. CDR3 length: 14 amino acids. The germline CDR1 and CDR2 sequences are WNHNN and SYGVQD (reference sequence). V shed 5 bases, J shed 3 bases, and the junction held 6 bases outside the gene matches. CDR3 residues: CASSRQGWDTEAFF. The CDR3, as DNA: TGCGCCAGCAGTAGACAGGGTTGGGACACTGAAGCTTTCTTT.

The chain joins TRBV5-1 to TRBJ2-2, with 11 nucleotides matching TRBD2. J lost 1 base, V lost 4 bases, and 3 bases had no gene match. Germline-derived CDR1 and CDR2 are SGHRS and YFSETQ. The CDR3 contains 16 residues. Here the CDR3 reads CASSSGLAGNTGELFF. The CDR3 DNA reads TGCGCCAGCAGCAGCGGACTAGCGGGGAACACCGGGGAGCTGTTTTTT.

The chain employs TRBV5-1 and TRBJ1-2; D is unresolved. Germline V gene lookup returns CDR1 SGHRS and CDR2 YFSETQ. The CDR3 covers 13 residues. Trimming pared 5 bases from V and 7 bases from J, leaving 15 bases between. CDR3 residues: CASSFVEGSGYTF. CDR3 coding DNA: TGCGCCAGCAGTTTCGTCGAGGGCAGTGGCTACACCTTC.

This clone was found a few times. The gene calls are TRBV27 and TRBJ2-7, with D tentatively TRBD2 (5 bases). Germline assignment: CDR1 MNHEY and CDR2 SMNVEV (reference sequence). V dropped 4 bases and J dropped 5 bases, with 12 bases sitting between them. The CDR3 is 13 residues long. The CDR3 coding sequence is TGTGCCAGCAGTTCTAGCCCAGTCCACGAGCAGTACTTC. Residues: CASSSSPVHEQYF.

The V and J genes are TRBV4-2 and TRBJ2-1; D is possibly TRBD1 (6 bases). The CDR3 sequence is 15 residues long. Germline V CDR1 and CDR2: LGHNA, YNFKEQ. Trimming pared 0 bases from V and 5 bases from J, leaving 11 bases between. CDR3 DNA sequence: TGTGCCAGCAGCCAAGAGTGGGACATAGACAATGAGCAGTTCTTC. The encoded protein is CASSQEWDIDNEQFF.

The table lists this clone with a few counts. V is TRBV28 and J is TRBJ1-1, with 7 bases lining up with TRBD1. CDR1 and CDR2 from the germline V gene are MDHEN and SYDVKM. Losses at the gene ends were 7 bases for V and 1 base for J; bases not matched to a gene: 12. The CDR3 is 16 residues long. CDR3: CASTIYRGPGNTEAFF. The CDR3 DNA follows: TGTGCCAGCACCATTTATAGGGGGCCAGGGAACACTGAAGCTTTCTTT.

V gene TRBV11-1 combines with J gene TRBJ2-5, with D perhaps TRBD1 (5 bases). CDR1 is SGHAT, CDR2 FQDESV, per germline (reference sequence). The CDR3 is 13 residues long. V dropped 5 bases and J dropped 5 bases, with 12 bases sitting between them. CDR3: CASSPQGRETQYF. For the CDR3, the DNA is TGTGCCAGCAGCCCCCAGGGAAGGGAGACCCAGTACTTC.

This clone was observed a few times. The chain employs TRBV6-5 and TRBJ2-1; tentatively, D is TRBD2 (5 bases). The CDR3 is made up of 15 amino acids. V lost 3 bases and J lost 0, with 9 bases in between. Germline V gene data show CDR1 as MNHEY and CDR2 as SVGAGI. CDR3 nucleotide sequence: TGTGCCAGCAGTTATGTAGGGAGCTCCTACAATGAGCAGTTCTTC. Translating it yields CASSYVGSSYNEQFF.

CDR3 protein: CASRDGGTEAFF. The CDR3 DNA is TGTGCCAGCCGGGACGGGGGGACTGAAGCTTTCTTT. The chain recombines TRBV27 with TRBJ1-1; TRBD1 might be the D (5 bases). There are 12 residues in the CDR3. The germline V gene has CDR1 MNHEY and CDR2 SMNVEV (reference sequence). The V and J ends lost 8 bases and 5 bases respectively, with 12 bases between them.

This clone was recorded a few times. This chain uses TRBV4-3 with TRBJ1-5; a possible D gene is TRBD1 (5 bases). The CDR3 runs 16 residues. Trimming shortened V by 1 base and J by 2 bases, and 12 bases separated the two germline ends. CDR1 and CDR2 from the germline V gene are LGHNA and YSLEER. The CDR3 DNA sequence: TGCGCCAGCAGCCAAGGGCTCTCGGGGGGCAATCAGCCCCAGCATTTT. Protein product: CASSQGLSGGNQPQHF.

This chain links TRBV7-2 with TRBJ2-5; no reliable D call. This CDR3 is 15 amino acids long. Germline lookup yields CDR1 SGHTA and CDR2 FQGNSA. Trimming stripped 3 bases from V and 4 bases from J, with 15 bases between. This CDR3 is CASSFDQRSGETQYF. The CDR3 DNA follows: TGTGCCAGCAGCTTTGATCAAAGGTCGGGAGAGACCCAGTACTTC.

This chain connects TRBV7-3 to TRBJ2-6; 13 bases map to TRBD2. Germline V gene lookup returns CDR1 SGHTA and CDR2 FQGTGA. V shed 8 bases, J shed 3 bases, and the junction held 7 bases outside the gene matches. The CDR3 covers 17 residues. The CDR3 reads CASGTSGGAVGANVLTF. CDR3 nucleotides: TGTGCCAGCGGAACTAGCGGGGGGGCGGTTGGGGCCAACGTCCTGACTTTC.

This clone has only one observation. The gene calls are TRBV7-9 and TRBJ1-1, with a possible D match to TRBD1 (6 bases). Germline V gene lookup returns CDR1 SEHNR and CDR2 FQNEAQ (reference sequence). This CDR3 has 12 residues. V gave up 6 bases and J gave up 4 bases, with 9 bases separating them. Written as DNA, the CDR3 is TGTGCCAGCAGAGCGGACAGCACTGAAGCTTTCTTT. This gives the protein CASRADSTEAFF.

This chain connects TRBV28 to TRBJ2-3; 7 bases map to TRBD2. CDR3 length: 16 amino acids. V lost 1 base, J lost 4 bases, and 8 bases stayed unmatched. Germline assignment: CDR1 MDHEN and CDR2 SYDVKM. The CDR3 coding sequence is TGTGCCAGCAGTTTATCTCGCGGGAGTAGGGCAGATACGCAGTATTTT. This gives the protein CASSLSRGSRADTQYF.

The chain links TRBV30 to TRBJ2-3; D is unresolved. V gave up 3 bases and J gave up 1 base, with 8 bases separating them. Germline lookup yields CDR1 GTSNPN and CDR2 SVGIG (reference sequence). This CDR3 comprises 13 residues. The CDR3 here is CAWRVAGTDTQYF. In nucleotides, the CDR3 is TGTGCCTGGAGAGTTGCGGGCACAGATACGCAGTATTTT.

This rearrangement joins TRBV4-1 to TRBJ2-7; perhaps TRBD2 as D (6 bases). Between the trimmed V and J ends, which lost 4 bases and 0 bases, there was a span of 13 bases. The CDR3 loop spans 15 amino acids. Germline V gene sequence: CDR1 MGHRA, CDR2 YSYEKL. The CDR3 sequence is CASSPLALISYEQYF. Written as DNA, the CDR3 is TGCGCCAGCAGCCCCCTAGCGCTGATCTCCTACGAGCAGTACTTC.

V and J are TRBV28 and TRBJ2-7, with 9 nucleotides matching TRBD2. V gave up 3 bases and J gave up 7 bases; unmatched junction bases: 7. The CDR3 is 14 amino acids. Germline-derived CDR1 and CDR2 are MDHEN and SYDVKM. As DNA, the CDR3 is TGTGCCAGCAGTTTCAGCGGGGGGCAGGATGAGCAGTACTTC. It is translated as CASSFSGGQDEQYF.

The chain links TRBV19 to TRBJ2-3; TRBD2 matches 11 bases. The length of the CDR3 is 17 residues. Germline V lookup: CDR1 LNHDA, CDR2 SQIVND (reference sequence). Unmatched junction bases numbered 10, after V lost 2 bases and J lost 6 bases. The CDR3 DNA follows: TGTGCCAGTAGTATAAATAGCGGGGGGGTACAAGTTGATACGCAGTATTTT. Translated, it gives CASSINSGGVQVDTQYF.

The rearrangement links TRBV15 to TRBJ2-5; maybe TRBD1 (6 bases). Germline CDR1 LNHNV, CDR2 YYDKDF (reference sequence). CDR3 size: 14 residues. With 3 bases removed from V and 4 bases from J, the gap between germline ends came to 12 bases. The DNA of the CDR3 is TGTGCCACCAGCAGGTCTTGGGGGCGAGAGACCCAGTACTTC. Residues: CATSRSWGRETQYF.

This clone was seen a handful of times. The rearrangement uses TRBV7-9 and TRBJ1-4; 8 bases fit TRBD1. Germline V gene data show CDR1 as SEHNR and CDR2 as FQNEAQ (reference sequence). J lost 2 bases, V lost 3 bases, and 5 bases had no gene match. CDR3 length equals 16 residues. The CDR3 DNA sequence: TGTGCCAGCAGCTTCGGACAGGGCGGGACTAATGAAAAACTGTTTTTT. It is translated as CASSFGQGGTNEKLFF.

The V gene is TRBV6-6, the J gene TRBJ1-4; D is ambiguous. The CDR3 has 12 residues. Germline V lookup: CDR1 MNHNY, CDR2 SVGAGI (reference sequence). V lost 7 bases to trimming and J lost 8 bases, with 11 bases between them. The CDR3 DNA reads TGTGCCAGCAAAAAATCCAGGGAAAAACTGTTTTTT. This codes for CASKKSREKLFF.